This TCR beta chain was sequenced for a study of cytomegalovirus exposure and HLA in healthy donors. CDR3 length equals 15 residues. V was trimmed by 1 base and J by 2 bases, leaving 12 bases between them. Germline V gives CDR1 MGHRA, CDR2 YSYEKL. PCR was performed using 60 Vbeta and 13 Jbeta primers. This table comes from immunoSEQ multiplex PCR, and its TCRdb copy is limited to in-frame clones, with some not included. The data show about 180,000 clones, over 80% seen once. This receptor was taken from a girl between 5 and 17 years old in good health and CMV-seropositive. Sequences were obtained from PBMCs. The chain links TRBV4-1 to TRBJ2-7; no reliable D call. In DNA form, the CDR3 reads TGCGCCAGCAGCCAAGGTGAGACTCTTACCTACGAGCAGTACTTC. Amino acid sequence: CASSQGETLTYEQYF.